What follows are 22 T cell receptor beta chains derived from one specimen sequenced in a study of blood T cells in healthy people across ages. Then a second PCR, running roughly 7 to 11 cycles, was carried out with a sample-barcoded 5' primer and a J-beta primer mix. Each CDR3 protein gets one entry after TCRdb re-called the 5' RACE reads with MiXCR. The sample carries roughly 1.4 million distinct CDR3 sequences, roughly 64% recorded once. Sequencing was carried out using blood. These receptors were taken from a man between 18 and 29 years old in good health.

This chain uses TRBV5-1 with TRBJ2-1; TRBD2 might be the D (5 bases). Trimming left V 2 bases short and J 7 bases short, with 16 bases between. Germline CDR1 SGHRS, CDR2 YFSETQ. This CDR3 is built from 15 residues. CDR3: CASSFSTGSGNEQFF. The CDR3 DNA follows: TGCGCCAGCAGCTTCAGTACGGGGTCTGGGAATGAGCAGTTCTTC.

The V call is TRBV5-6, the J call TRBJ1-4; TRBD1 might be the D (5 bases). The CDR3 has 15 amino acids. Between the trimmed V and J ends, which lost 1 base and 3 bases, there was a span of 10 bases. Per germline, CDR1 SGHDT and CDR2 YYEEEE. Here the CDR3 reads CASSLPGRANEKLFF. In DNA form, the CDR3 reads TGTGCCAGCAGCTTGCCGGGGCGGGCTAATGAAAAACTGTTTTTT.

This clonotype has just a few counts. V is TRBV20-1 and J is TRBJ2-7; D is unclear. The CDR3 spans 15 residues. Germline V gene sequence: CDR1 DFQATT, CDR2 SNEGSKA (reference sequence). V shed 3 bases and J shed 1 base, with 16 bases lying between them. The CDR3 nucleotides read TGCAGTGCTAGTGGCGGAAATCGAAATTCCTACGAGCAGTACTTC. Its protein is CSASGGNRNSYEQYF.

The V and J genes are TRBV20-1 and TRBJ1-5, with 9 bases matching TRBD1. This CDR3 has 16 amino acids. The germline V gene has CDR1 DFQATT and CDR2 SNEGSKA (reference sequence). V gave up 5 bases and J gave up 5 bases; unmatched junction bases: 13. The CDR3 loop reads CSAQTKLGQGYQPQHF. DNA for the CDR3: TGCAGTGCTCAGACCAAATTGGGACAGGGCTATCAGCCCCAGCATTTT.

This rearrangement joins TRBV14 to TRBJ1-2, with TRBD1 identical over 7 bases. V trimming: 1 base; J trimming: 8 bases; junction bases outside the gene matches: 7. CDR1 is SGHDN, CDR2 FVKESK, per germline. The CDR3 spans 14 residues. Here the CDR3 DNA reads TGTGCCAGCAGCCAAGCCGCAGGGGGTATAGGCTACACCTTC. The encoded protein is CASSQAAGGIGYTF.

To note about this clonotype: Likely a read error: the CDR3 ends without its conserved phenylalanine or tryptophan. The V call is TRBV20-1, the J call TRBJ1-5; TRBD1 is a possible D gene (6 bases). V was trimmed by 5 bases and J by 3 bases, leaving 14 bases between them. There are 14 residues in the CDR3. CDR1 DFQATT and CDR2 SNEGSKA come from the germline V gene (reference sequence). CDR3 in DNA: TGCAGTGCTTTGAGACAGGACACCAATCAGCCCCAGCATTTG. It encodes CSALRQDTNQPQHL.

The chain carries TRBV5-6 and TRBJ2-4; D gene unclear. The CDR3 has 15 amino acids. The ends were cut back, 4 bases at V and 0 bases at J, with 11 bases in the middle. CDR1 SGHDT and CDR2 YYEEEE come from the germline V gene. CDR3 sequence (DNA): TGTGCCAGCAGCGTGCTTAGCCTAGCCAAAAACATTCAGTACTTC. It is translated as CASSVLSLAKNIQYF.

The chain carries TRBV7-9 and TRBJ1-2; weak D call: TRBD1 (5 bases). The CDR3 runs 14 residues. Looked up from germline, CDR1 is SEHNR and CDR2 is FQNEAQ (reference sequence). V was shortened by 6 bases and J by 5 bases, with 16 bases between the two germline ends. The CDR3 nucleotides read TGTGCCAGCAGTCAAACCCGGGGGAAGTATGGCTACACCTTC. Its translation is CASSQTRGKYGYTF.

The V and J genes are TRBV7-6 and TRBJ1-6; unclear D gene. Trimming removed 1 base from V and 7 bases from J, with 11 bases in between. Germline values: CDR1 SGHVS, CDR2 FNYEAQ. This CDR3 has 15 residues. As DNA, the CDR3 is TGTGCCAGCAGCTTAGTTGCGGGGAACAATTCACCCCTCCACTTT. Protein product: CASSLVAGNNSPLHF.

The chain carries TRBV5-5 and TRBJ1-6; TRBD1 agrees at 7 bases. J was trimmed by 8 bases and V by 4 bases; bases with no gene match: 6. Germline V gene lookup returns CDR1 SGHKS and CDR2 YYEKEE (reference sequence). The CDR3 contains 14 residues. The CDR3 is CASSTTGFHSPLHF. CDR3 in DNA: TGTGCCAGCAGCACGACAGGGTTCCATTCACCCCTCCACTTT.

The chain carries TRBV25-1 and TRBJ1-4; D is perhaps TRBD1 (5 bases). The CDR3 runs 14 residues. Germline CDR1 reads MGHDK; CDR2 reads SYGVNS. The germline V and J ends were trimmed by 2 bases and 5 bases, with 9 bases remaining between them. DNA of the CDR3: TGTGCCAGCAGTGAAGGGGGAAGGAATGAAAAACTGTTTTTT. As protein: CASSEGGRNEKLFF. Complete variable domain (other parts from reference TRBV25-1 and TRBJ1-4): EADIYQTPRYLVIGTGKKITLECSQTMGHDKMYWYQQDPGMELHLIHYSYGVNSTEKGDLSSESTVSRIRTEHFPLTLESARPSHTSQYLCASSEGGRNEKLFFGSGTQLSVL.

The chain uses TRBV6-2 or TRBV6-3 and TRBJ1-2; D is possibly TRBD1 (6 bases). Per germline, CDR1 MNHEY and CDR2 SVGEGT. V lost 6 bases to trimming and J lost 8 bases, with 19 bases between them. The CDR3 runs 14 residues. The chain's CDR3 is CASRGTGQVVGYTF. The CDR3 nucleotides are TGTGCCAGCAGGGGAACAGGGCAGGTCGTCGGCTACACCTTC.

V usage is TRBV27 and J usage is TRBJ2-5; 7 nucleotides match TRBD2. The junction had 6 bases not matched to a gene; V was cut back by 6 bases and J by 2 bases. The CDR3 runs to 14 residues. Germline lookup yields CDR1 MNHEY and CDR2 SMNVEV (reference sequence). The CDR3 is CASRILAEQETQYF. The CDR3 nucleotides are TGTGCCAGCAGGATCCTAGCGGAGCAAGAGACCCAGTACTTC.

There are a few counts of this clonotype. The J gene is TRBJ2-1, the V gene TRBV29-1; 10 bases fit TRBD2. The J segment lost 4 bases and the V segment lost 2 bases, leaving 8 bases of the junction unmatched. This CDR3 spans 16 amino acids. Germline assignment: CDR1 SQVTM and CDR2 ANQGSEA. The CDR3 nucleotides are TGCAGCGTTGAAAGTTGGTCTAGCGGGAGTTACAATGAGCAGTTCTTC. The encoded protein is CSVESWSSGSYNEQFF.

This chain links TRBV4-3 with TRBJ2-3; D call uncertain. Germline loops: CDR1 LGHNA, CDR2 YSLEER. V was pared by 1 base and J by 2 bases, with 10 bases between. The CDR3 has 15 amino acids. In nucleotides, the CDR3 is TGCGCCAGCAGCCAAGGTCAAGGGTTCACAGATACGCAGTATTTT. Protein product: CASSQGQGFTDTQYF.

The genes are TRBV6-6 and TRBJ2-3, with TRBD2 matching over 8 bases. CDR3 length: 14 residues. The germline V gene has CDR1 MNHNY and CDR2 SVGAGI (reference sequence). V lost 4 bases and J lost 4; bases outside the gene matches: 4. The CDR3 bases are TGTGCCAGCAGTTTCGTCGGGAGGGCAGATACGCAGTATTTT. Translated, it gives CASSFVGRADTQYF.

This clonotype was seen only once. In DNA, the CDR3 is TGCGCCAGCAGCTTGGTTGAGGGGGGAGACGAGACCCAGTACTTC. Its protein is CASSLVEGGDETQYF. The chain uses TRBV5-1 and TRBJ2-5; D is tentatively TRBD1 or TRBD2 (6 bases each). The CDR3 runs 15 residues. Germline CDR1 reads SGHRS; CDR2 reads YFSETQ. Trimming cost V 0 bases and J 5 bases, with 14 bases left between them.

The rearrangement uses TRBV7-9 and TRBJ2-1; 9 bases are shared with TRBD1. Germline V CDR1 and CDR2: SEHNR, FQNEAQ (reference sequence). The CDR3 has 16 amino acids. Germline trimming cut 5 bases from V and 5 bases from J; bases unmatched to any gene: 10. The CDR3 DNA reads as TGTGCCAGCAGCCCATTGGACAGGGGAGTGAACAATGAGCAGTTCTTC. As protein: CASSPLDRGVNNEQFF.

The chain joins TRBV7-2 to TRBJ2-4; D is possibly TRBD1 or TRBD2 (5 bases each). The end of the DNA aligns better with TRBJ2-7, so the J call may be wrong. The germline gives CDR1 SGHTA, CDR2 FQGNSA. This CDR3 spans 12 amino acids. Written as DNA, the CDR3 is TGTGCCAGCAGCCCCCGGGGCCGCGAGCAGTACTTC. Its translation is CASSPRGREQYF.

V usage is TRBV27 and J usage is TRBJ2-1; 7 nucleotides line up with TRBD2. The junction had 11 bases not matched to a gene; V was cut back by 5 bases and J by 7 bases. Germline loops: CDR1 MNHEY, CDR2 SMNVEV (reference sequence). The CDR3 runs 15 residues. In nucleotides, the CDR3 is TGTGCCAGCAGTGAACGACTAGCCACGGTTAATGAGCAGTTCTTC. Translating gives CASSERLATVNEQFF.

This clonotype was counted a few times. The V and J genes are TRBV29-1 and TRBJ2-7, with 10 bases identical to TRBD1. V lost 3 bases, J lost 3 bases, and 5 bases stayed unmatched. CDR3 size: 14 residues. Germline values: CDR1 SQVTM, CDR2 ANQGSEA. The CDR3 spells CSVEFWDRGYEQYF. CDR3 bases: TGCAGCGTTGAGTTCTGGGACAGGGGCTACGAGCAGTACTTC.

This chain connects TRBV4-1 to TRBJ2-3; no clear D. This CDR3 comprises 15 residues. Germline lookup yields CDR1 MGHRA and CDR2 YSYEKL. Trimming shortened V by 4 bases and J by 4 bases, and 15 bases separated the two germline ends. The CDR3 DNA sequence: TGCGCCAGCAGCCTCTCGGGCCACAACCCAGATACGCAGTATTTT. Translating gives CASSLSGHNPDTQYF.